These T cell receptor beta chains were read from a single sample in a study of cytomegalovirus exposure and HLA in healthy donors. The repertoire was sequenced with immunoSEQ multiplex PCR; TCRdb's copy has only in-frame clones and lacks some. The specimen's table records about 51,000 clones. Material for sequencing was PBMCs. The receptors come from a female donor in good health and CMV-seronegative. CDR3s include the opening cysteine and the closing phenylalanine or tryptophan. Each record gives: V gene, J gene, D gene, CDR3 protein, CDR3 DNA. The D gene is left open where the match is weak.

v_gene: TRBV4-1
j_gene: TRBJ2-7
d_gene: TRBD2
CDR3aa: CASSQQSGSWNEQYF
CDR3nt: TGCGCCAGCAGCCAACAAAGCGGGAGCTGGAACGAGCAGTACTTC

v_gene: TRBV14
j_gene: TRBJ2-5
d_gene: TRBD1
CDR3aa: CASSPWTGEGTQYF
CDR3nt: TGTGCCAGCAGCCCGTGGACAGGCGAAGGGACCCAGTACTTC

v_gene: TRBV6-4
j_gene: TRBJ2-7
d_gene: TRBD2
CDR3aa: CASSVLAGDGYEQYF
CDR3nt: TGTGCCAGCAGTGTCTTAGCGGGAGACGGTTACGAGCAGTACTTC

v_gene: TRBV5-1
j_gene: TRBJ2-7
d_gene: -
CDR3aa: CASSLGGRSSAYEQYF
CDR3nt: TGCGCCAGCAGCTTGGGGGGCAGGTCGAGCGCCTACGAGCAGTACTTC

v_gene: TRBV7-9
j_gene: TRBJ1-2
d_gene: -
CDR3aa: CASSLSSPPGYTF
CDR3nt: TGTGCCAGCAGCTTGAGTAGTCCACCTGGCTACACCTTC

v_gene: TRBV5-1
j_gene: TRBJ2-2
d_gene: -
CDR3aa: CASSLGSGAEGGELFF
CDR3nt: TGCGCCAGCAGCTTGGGGTCAGGAGCTGAGGGCGGGGAGCTGTTTTTT

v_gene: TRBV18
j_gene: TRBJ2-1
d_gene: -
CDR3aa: CASSPLPRGGAYNEQFF
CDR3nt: TGTGCCAGCTCACCGCTCCCGAGGGGGGGGGCCTACAATGAGCAGTTCTTC

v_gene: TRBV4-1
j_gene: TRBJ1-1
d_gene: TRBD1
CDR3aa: CASSQDSQGVMNTEAFF
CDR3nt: TGCGCCAGCAGCCAAGATTCTCAGGGGGTGATGAACACTGAAGCTTTCTTT

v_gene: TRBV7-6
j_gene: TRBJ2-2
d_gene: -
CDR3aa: CASSLAGSNTGELFF
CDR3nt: TGTGCCAGCAGCTTGGCTGGCAGTAACACCGGGGAGCTGTTTTTT

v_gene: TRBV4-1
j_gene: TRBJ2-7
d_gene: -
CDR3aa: CASSQDRAGTAYEQYF
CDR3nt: TGCGCCAGCAGCCAAGATAGGGCGGGGACCGCCTACGAGCAGTACTTC

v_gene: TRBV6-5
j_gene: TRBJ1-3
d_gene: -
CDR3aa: CASSSPGNTIYF
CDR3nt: TGTGCCAGCAGTTCTCCTGGAAACACCATATATTTT

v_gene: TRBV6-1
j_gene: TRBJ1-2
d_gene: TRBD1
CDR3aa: CASSEGSRQGHGYTF
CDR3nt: TGTGCCAGCAGTGAAGGGAGCCGACAGGGCCATGGCTACACCTTC

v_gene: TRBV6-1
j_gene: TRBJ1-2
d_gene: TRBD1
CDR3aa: CASSEVGGFYGYTF
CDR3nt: TGTGCCAGCAGTGAAGTAGGGGGCTTCTATGGCTACACCTTC

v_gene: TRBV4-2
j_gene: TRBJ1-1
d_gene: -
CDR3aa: CASSQGGDNTEAFF
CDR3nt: TGTGCCAGCAGCCAAGGGGGGGATAACACTGAAGCTTTCTTT

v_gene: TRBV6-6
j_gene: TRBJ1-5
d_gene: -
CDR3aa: CASSYLGRPQHF
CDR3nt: TGTGCCAGCAGTTACTTGGGCCGGCCCCAGCATTTT

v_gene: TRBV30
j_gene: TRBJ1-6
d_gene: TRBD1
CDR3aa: CAWRGKQGTFNSPLHF
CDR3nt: TGTGCCTGGAGGGGGAAACAGGGGACTTTTAATTCACCCCTCCACTTT